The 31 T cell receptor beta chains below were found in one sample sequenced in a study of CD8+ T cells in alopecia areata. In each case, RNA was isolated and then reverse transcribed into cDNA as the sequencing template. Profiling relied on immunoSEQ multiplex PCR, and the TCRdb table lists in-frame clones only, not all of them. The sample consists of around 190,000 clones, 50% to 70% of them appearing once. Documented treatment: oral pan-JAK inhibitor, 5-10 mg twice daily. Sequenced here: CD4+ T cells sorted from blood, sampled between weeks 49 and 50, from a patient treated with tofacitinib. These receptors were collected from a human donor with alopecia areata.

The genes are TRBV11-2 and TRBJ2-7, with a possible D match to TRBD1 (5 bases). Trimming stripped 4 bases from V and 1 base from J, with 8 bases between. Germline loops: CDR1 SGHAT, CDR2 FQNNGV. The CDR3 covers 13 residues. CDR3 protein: CASSSQGSYEQYF. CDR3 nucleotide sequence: TGTGCCAGCAGCTCTCAGGGATCCTACGAGCAGTACTTC. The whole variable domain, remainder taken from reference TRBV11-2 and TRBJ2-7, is EAGVAQSPRYKIIEKRQSVAFWCNPISGHATLYWYQQILGQGPKLLIQFQNNGVVDDSQLPKDRFSAERLKGVDSTLKIQPAKLEDSAVYLCASSSQGSYEQYFGPGTRLTVT.

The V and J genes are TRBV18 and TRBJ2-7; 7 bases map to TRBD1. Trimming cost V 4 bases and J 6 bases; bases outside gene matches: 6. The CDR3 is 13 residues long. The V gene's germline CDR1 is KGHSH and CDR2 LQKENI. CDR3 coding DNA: TGTGCCAGCTCACGTAGGGACAGCAGCGAGCAGTACTTC. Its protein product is CASSRRDSSEQYF.

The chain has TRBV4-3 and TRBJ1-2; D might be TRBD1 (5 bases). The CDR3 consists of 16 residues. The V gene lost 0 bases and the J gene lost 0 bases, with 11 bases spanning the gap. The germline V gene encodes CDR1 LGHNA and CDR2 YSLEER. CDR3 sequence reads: CASSQDWTRANYGYTF. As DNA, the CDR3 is TGCGCCAGCAGCCAAGATTGGACAAGAGCTAACTATGGCTACACCTTC.

CDR3: CASSAGSMNTEAFF. The CDR3 region has the DNA TGTGCCAGCAGCGCAGGTTCCATGAACACTGAAGCTTTCTTT. The rearrangement links TRBV9 to TRBJ1-1; D gene ambiguous. The V and J ends lost 3 bases and 0 bases respectively, with 9 bases between them. CDR3 size: 14 residues. Germline V gives CDR1 SGDLS, CDR2 YYNGEE.

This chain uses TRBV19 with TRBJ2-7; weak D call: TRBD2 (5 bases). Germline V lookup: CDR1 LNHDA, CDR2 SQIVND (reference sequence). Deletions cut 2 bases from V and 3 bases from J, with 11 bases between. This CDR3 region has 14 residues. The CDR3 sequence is CASSIKEGNYEQYF. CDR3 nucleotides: TGTGCCAGTAGTATAAAAGAGGGAAACTACGAGCAGTACTTC.

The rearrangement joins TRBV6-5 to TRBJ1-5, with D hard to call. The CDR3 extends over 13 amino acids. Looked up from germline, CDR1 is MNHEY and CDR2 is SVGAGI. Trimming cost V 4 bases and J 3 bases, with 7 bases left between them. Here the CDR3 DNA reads TGTGCCAGCAGTTCCGTGTACAATCAGCCCCAGCATTTT. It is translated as CASSSVYNQPQHF.

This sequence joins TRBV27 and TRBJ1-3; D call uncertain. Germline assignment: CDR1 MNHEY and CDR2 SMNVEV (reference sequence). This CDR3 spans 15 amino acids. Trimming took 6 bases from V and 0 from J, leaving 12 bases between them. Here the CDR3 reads CASSKDGRSGNTIYF. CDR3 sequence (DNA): TGTGCCAGCAGCAAAGACGGTCGCTCTGGAAACACCATATATTTT.

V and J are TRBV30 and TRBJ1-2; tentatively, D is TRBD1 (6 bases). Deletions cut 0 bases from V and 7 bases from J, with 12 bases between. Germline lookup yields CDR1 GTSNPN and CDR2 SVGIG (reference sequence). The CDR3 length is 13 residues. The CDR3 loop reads CAWSVSGAGGYTF. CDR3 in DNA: TGTGCCTGGAGTGTTTCAGGGGCGGGTGGCTACACCTTC.

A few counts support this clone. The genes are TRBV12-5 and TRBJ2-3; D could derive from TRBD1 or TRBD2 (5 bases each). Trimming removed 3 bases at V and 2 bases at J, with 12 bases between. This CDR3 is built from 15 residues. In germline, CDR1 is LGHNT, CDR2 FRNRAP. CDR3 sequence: CASGFIRDDTDTQYF. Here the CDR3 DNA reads TGTGCTAGTGGTTTTATCAGGGACGACACAGATACGCAGTATTTT.

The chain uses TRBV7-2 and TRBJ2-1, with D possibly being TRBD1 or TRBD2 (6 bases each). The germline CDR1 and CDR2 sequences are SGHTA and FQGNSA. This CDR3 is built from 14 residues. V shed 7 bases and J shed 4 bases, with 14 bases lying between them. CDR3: CASMIGGLYNEQFF. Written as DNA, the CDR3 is TGTGCCAGCATGATAGGGGGGCTATACAATGAGCAGTTCTTC.

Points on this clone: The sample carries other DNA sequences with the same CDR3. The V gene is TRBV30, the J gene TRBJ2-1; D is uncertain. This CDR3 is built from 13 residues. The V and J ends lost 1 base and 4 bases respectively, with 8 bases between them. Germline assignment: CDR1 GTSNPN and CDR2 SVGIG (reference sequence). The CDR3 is CAWSEAAYNEQFF. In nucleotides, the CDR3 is TGTGCCTGGAGTGAGGCCGCGTACAATGAGCAGTTCTTC.

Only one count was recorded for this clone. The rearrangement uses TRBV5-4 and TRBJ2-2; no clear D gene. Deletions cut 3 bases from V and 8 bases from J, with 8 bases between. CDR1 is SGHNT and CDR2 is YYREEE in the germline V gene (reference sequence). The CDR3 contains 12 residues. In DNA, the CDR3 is TGTGCCAGCAGCTCCGGACGTGGGGAGCTGTTTTTT. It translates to CASSSGRGELFF.

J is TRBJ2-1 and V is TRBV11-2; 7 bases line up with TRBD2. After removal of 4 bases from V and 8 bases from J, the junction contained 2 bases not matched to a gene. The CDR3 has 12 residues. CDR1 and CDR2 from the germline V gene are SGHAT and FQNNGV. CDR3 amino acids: CASSSLAHEQFF. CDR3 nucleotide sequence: TGTGCCAGCAGCTCACTAGCGCATGAGCAGTTCTTC.

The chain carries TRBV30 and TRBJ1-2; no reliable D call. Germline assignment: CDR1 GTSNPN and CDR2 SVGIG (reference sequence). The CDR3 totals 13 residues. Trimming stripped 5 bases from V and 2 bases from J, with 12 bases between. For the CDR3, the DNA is TGTGCCTGGGCGGCCGCCCCCAACTATGGCTACACCTTC. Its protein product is CAWAAAPNYGYTF.

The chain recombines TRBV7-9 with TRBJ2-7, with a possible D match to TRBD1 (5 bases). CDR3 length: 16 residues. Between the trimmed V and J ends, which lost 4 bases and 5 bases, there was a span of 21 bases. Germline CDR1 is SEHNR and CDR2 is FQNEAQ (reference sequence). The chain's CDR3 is CASSSPARALIHEQYF. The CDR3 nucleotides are TGTGCCAGCAGCTCCCCGGCCAGGGCATTAATCCACGAGCAGTACTTC.

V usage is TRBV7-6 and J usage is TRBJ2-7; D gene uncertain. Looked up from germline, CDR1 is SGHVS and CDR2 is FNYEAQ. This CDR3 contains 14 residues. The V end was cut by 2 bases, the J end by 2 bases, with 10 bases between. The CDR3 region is CASSLQEGPYEQYF. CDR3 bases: TGTGCCAGCAGCTTACAAGAAGGGCCCTACGAGCAGTACTTC.

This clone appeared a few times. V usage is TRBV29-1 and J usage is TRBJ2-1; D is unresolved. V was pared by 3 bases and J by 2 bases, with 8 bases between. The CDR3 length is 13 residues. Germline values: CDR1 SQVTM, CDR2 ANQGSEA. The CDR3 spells CSVEGRAYNEQFF. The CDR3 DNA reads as TGCAGCGTTGAGGGTAGGGCCTACAATGAGCAGTTCTTC.

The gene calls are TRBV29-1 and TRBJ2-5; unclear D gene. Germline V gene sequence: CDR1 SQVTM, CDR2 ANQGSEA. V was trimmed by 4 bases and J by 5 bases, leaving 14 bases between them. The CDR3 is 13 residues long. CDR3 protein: CSVAYGVGETQYF. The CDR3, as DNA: TGCAGCGTTGCCTACGGAGTGGGTGAGACCCAGTACTTC.

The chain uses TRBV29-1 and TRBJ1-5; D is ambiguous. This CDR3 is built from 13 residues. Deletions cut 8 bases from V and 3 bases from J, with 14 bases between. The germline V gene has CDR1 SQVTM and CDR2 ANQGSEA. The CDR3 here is CSFASSPNQPQHF. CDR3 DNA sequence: TGCAGCTTTGCCTCCAGCCCCAATCAGCCCCAGCATTTT.

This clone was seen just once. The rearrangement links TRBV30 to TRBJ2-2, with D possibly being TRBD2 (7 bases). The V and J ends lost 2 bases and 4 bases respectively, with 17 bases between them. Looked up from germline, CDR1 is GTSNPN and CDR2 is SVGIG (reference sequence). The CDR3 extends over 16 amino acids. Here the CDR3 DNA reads TGTGCCTGGAGTCCCTTGGGGGGGCGCGGCACCGGGGAGCTGTTTTTT. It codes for CAWSPLGGRGTGELFF.

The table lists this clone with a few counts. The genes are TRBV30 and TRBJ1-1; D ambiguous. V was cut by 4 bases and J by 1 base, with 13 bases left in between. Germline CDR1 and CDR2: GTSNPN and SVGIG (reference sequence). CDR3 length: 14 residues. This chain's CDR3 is CAWTSGRWNTEAFF. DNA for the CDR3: TGTGCCTGGACCTCAGGACGCTGGAACACTGAAGCTTTCTTT. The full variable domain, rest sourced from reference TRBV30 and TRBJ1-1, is SQTIHQWPATLVQPVGSPLSLECTVEGTSNPNLYWYRQAAGRGLQLLFYSVGIGQISSEVPQNLSASRPQDRQFILSSKKLLLSDSGFYLCAWTSGRWNTEAFFGQGTRLTVV.

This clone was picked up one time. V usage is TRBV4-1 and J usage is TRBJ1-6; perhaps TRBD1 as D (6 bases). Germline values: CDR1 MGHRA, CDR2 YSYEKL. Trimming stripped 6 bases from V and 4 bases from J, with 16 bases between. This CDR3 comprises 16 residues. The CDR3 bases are TGCGCCAGCAGGTTAGGGGGGACTACTTATAATTCACCCCTCCACTTT. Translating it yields CASRLGGTTYNSPLHF.

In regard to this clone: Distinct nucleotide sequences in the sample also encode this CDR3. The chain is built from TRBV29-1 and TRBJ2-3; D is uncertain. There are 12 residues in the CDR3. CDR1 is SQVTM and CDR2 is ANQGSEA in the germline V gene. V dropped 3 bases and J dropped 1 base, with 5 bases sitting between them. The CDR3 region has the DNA TGCAGCGTTGAGCCCGGCACAGATACGCAGTATTTT. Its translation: CSVEPGTDTQYF.

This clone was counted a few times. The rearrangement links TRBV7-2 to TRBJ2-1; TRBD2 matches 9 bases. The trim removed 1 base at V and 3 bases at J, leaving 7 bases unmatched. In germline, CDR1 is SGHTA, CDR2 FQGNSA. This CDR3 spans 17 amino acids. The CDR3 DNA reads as TGTGCCAGCAGCTTAGTATCTTCTAGCGGGATCTACAATGAGCAGTTCTTC. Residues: CASSLVSSSGIYNEQFF. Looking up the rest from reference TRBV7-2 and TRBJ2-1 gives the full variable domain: GAGVSQSPSNKVTEKGKDVELRCDPISGHTALYWYRQSLGQGLEFLIYFQGNSAPDKSGLPSDRFSAERTGGSVSTLTIQRTQQEDSAVYLCASSLVSSSGIYNEQFFGPGTRLTVL.

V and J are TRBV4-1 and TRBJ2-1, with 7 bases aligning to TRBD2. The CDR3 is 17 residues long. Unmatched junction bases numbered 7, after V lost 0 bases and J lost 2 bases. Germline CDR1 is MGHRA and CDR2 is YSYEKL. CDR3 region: CASSQDPGGAPYNEQFF. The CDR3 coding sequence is TGCGCCAGCAGCCAAGATCCGGGAGGAGCCCCCTACAATGAGCAGTTCTTC.

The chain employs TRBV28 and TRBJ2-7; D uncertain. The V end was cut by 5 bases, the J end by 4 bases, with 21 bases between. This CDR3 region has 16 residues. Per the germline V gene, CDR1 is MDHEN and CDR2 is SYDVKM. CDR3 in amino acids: CASSPLSFGRSYEQYF. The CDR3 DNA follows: TGTGCCAGCAGTCCCTTAAGCTTTGGACGATCATACGAGCAGTACTTC.

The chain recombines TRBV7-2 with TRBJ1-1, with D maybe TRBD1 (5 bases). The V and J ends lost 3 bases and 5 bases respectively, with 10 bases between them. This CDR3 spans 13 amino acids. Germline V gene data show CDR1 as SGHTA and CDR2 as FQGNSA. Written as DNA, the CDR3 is TGTGCCAGCAGCTTCCAGGGAGGGACTGAAGCTTTCTTT. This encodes CASSFQGGTEAFF.

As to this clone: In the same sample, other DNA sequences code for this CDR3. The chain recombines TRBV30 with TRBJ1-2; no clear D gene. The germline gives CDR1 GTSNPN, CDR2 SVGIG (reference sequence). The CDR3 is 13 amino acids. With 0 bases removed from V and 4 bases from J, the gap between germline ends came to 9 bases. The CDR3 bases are TGTGCCTGGAGTGTAGAGCCCCTCTATGGCTACACCTTC. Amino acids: CAWSVEPLYGYTF.

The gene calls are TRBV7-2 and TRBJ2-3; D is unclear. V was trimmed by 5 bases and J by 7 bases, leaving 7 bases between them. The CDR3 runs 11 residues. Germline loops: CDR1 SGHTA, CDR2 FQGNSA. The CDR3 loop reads CASSPAHTQYF. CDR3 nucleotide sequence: TGTGCCAGCAGCCCCGCACATACGCAGTATTTT. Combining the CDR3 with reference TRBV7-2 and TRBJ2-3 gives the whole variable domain GAGVSQSPSNKVTEKGKDVELRCDPISGHTALYWYRQSLGQGLEFLIYFQGNSAPDKSGLPSDRFSAERTGGSVSTLTIQRTQQEDSAVYLCASSPAHTQYFGPGTRLTVL.

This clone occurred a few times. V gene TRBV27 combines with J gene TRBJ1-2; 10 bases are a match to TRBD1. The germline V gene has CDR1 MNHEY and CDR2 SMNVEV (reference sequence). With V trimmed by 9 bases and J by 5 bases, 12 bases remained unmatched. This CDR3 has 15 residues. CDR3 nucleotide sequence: TGTGCCAGTACCCACAGTTTGGGACAGGGGTATGGCTACACCTTC. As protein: CASTHSLGQGYGYTF.

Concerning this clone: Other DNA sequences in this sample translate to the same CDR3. CDR3 sequence: CSVLNRGSYEQYF. CDR3 bases: TGCAGCGTTCTCAACAGGGGCTCCTACGAGCAGTACTTC. The chain has TRBV29-1 and TRBJ2-7, with 7 bases that match TRBD1. This CDR3 comprises 13 residues. Per germline, CDR1 SQVTM and CDR2 ANQGSEA. The junction had 4 bases not matched to a gene; V was cut back by 5 bases and J by 0 bases.